These 31 T cell receptor beta chains originate from one sample sequenced in a study of shared clonotypes between healthy human individuals. Terminally differentiated effector memory CD45RA+ cells were excluded by CCR7 positive selection of CD45RO-negative cells. Generated by immunoSEQ multiplex PCR, the TCRdb table keeps only in-frame clones and is missing some. The sample shows roughly 1,800,000 clones, about 95% of them seen only once. Input material: naive CD8+ T cells sorted from blood. Receptor source: a man in his late teens or twenties in good health.

The chain has TRBV28 and TRBJ1-2; D may be TRBD1 (5 bases). V was pared by 5 bases and J by 4 bases, with 14 bases between. The CDR3 contains 14 residues. The V gene's germline CDR1 is MDHEN and CDR2 SYDVKM. CDR3 sequence: CASSQPGPLYGYTF. CDR3 DNA sequence: TGTGCCAGCAGTCAACCGGGACCGCTCTATGGCTACACCTTC.

The rearrangement joins TRBV27 to TRBJ2-7, with TRBD1 matching over 11 bases. The CDR3 has 15 amino acids. The germline gives CDR1 MNHEY, CDR2 SMNVEV (reference sequence). Germline trimming cut 4 bases from V and 3 bases from J; bases unmatched to any gene: 5. CDR3 region: CASSSSGTGGYEQYF. The CDR3 DNA follows: TGTGCCAGCAGTTCCTCCGGGACAGGGGGCTACGAGCAGTACTTC.

The rearrangement links TRBV15 to TRBJ2-5; D is undetermined. This CDR3 comprises 15 residues. Looked up from germline, CDR1 is LNHNV and CDR2 is YYDKDF (reference sequence). Trimming cost V 5 bases and J 5 bases, with 18 bases left between them. The CDR3 protein is CATSGPYTAKETQYF. The CDR3, as DNA: TGTGCCACCAGCGGCCCTTATACAGCAAAGGAGACCCAGTACTTC.

As concerns this clone: The same CDR3 is also encoded by other DNA sequences in this sample. The chain has TRBV6-5 and TRBJ2-7; D is perhaps TRBD1 (5 bases). Trimming took 0 bases from V and 3 from J, leaving 9 bases between them. Germline CDR1 and CDR2: MNHEY and SVGAGI. This CDR3 is built from 14 residues. This chain's CDR3 is CASSYSRQSYEQYF. The CDR3 nucleotides are TGTGCCAGCAGTTACTCGAGACAGAGCTACGAGCAGTACTTC.

The V and J genes are TRBV5-6 and TRBJ2-3; no firm D call. The CDR3 loop spans 14 amino acids. V lost 0 bases, J lost 5 bases, and 10 bases lay in between. Germline V gene lookup returns CDR1 SGHDT and CDR2 YYEEEE. The CDR3 loop is CASSLAAYEDTQYF. CDR3 sequence (DNA): TGTGCCAGCAGCTTGGCCGCGTATGAAGATACGCAGTATTTT.

The chain carries TRBV27 and TRBJ2-6; a weak D match, TRBD1 (6 bases). CDR1 is MNHEY, CDR2 SMNVEV, per germline (reference sequence). There are 17 residues in the CDR3. V was cut by 4 bases and J by 0 bases, with 13 bases left in between. CDR3 residues: CASSSTGPSSGANVLTF. DNA of the CDR3: TGTGCCAGCAGTTCTACAGGGCCTTCCTCTGGGGCCAACGTCCTGACTTTC.

In this sample, this clone turned up once. This sequence joins TRBV5-1 and TRBJ2-2; TRBD1 is a possible D gene (5 bases). Trimming stripped 2 bases from V and 1 base from J, with 12 bases between. The CDR3 length is 16 residues. The germline V gene has CDR1 SGHRS and CDR2 YFSETQ. CDR3 loop: CASSFYFRENTGELFF. The CDR3 coding sequence is TGCGCCAGCAGCTTTTATTTCAGGGAGAACACCGGGGAGCTGTTTTTT.

This chain connects TRBV19 to TRBJ2-7; tentative D call: TRBD1 (5 bases). CDR1 is LNHDA, CDR2 SQIVND, per germline (reference sequence). V shed 9 bases and J shed 2 bases, with 8 bases lying between them. CDR3 length: 11 residues. The chain's CDR3 is CASQGPYEQYF. DNA for the CDR3: TGTGCCAGCCAGGGTCCCTACGAGCAGTACTTC.

This chain joins TRBV4-1 and TRBJ2-3; the D gene is possibly TRBD1 (6 bases). The CDR3 runs to 18 residues. Trimming took off 5 bases at V and 2 bases at J, with 23 bases between the two ends. Germline V lookup: CDR1 MGHRA, CDR2 YSYEKL. CDR3 DNA sequence: TGCGCCAGCAGCACCAAGGGCCCTGGGGGCCCTTACACAGATACGCAGTATTTT. It specifies CASSTKGPGGPYTDTQYF.

Remarks on this clone: Germline and junction disagree at one end, which may indicate a read error. This chain joins TRBV4-3 and TRBJ2-7; 9 nucleotides line up with TRBD1. Per the germline V gene, CDR1 is LGHNA and CDR2 is YSLEER. CDR3 length equals 18 residues. This chain's CDR3 is CASSEEKETGGMVYEQYF. The CDR3 nucleotides read TGCGCCAGCAGCGAAGAAAAGGAGACAGGGGGAATGGTATACGAGCAGTACTTC.

This clone appeared a single time. Other DNA sequences within the sample encode an identical CDR3. CDR3 bases: TGTGCCAGCAGCTTGGGGGGGGAAGAGACCCAGTACTTC. Protein product: CASSLGGEETQYF. The chain links TRBV11-2 to TRBJ2-5; TRBD2 aligns across 7 bases. The CDR3 covers 13 residues. The V gene end was trimmed by 3 bases and the J gene end by 3 bases; junction bases not matched to a gene: 1. From germline, CDR1 is SGHAT and CDR2 FQNNGV.

CDR3 in amino acids: CASSLFSGQGETQYF. Written as DNA, the CDR3 is TGTGCCAGCTCCTTGTTTTCAGGGCAGGGGGAGACCCAGTACTTC. The rearrangement uses TRBV2 and TRBJ2-5; TRBD1 might be the D (6 bases). This CDR3 spans 15 amino acids. The germline V gene has CDR1 SNHLY and CDR2 FYNNEI. The V gene lost 8 bases and the J gene lost 5 bases, with 21 bases spanning the gap. Supplemented by reference TRBV2 and TRBJ2-5, the full variable domain reads EPEVTQTPSHQVTQMGQEVILRCVPISNHLYFYWYRQILGQKVEFLVSFYNNEISEKSEIFDDQFSVERPDGSNFTLKIRSTKLEDSAMYFCASSLFSGQGETQYFGPGTRLLVL.

V gene TRBV29-1 combines with J gene TRBJ2-7; the match to TRBD2 covers 11 bases. V was pared by 3 bases and J by 2 bases, with 0 bases of the junction left unmatched. The CDR3 loop spans 13 amino acids. CDR1 SQVTM and CDR2 ANQGSEA come from the germline V gene. CDR3 amino acids: CSVDSGGAYEQYF. Written as DNA, the CDR3 is TGCAGCGTTGATAGCGGGGGGGCCTACGAGCAGTACTTC.

The sample holds one count of this clone. Other DNA sequences in this sample translate to the same CDR3. The chain is built from TRBV7-9 and TRBJ1-4, with D hard to call. The germline V and J ends were trimmed by 4 bases and 8 bases, with 8 bases remaining between them. The germline V gene has CDR1 SEHNR and CDR2 FQNEAQ (reference sequence). The CDR3 has 12 amino acids. The CDR3 spells CASSSGGEKLFF. CDR3 coding DNA: TGTGCCAGCAGCTCCGGAGGGGAAAAACTGTTTTTT. The full variable domain, in which reference TRBV7-9 and TRBJ1-4 provide the parts outside the CDR3, is DTGVSQNPRHKITKRGQNVTFRCDPISEHNRLYWYRQTLGQGPEFLTYFQNEAQLEKSRLLSDRFSAERPKGSFSTLEIQRTEQGDSAMYLCASSSGGEKLFFGSGTQLSVL.

The CDR3 nucleotides are TGTGCCAGCTCATCCGGTGGACTAGCGGGGGGGGACAATGAGCAGTTCTTC. Amino acids: CASSSGGLAGGDNEQFF. The genes are TRBV18 and TRBJ2-1; 15 positions agree with TRBD2. The CDR3 is made up of 17 amino acids. V was pared by 5 bases and J by 5 bases, with 7 bases of the junction left unmatched. Germline CDR1 and CDR2: KGHSH and LQKENI.

The chain combines TRBV9 with TRBJ2-2; 13 nucleotides match TRBD2. Germline V gene data show CDR1 as SGDLS and CDR2 as YYNGEE. The CDR3 has 19 residues. V lost 2 bases to trimming and J lost 3 bases; unmatched junction nucleotides: 10. This chain's CDR3 is CASSVEHGTSGEDTGELFF. In DNA form, the CDR3 reads TGTGCCAGCAGCGTCGAACACGGGACTAGCGGGGAGGACACCGGGGAGCTGTTTTTT.

The gene calls are TRBV6-4 and TRBJ2-7, with TRBD2 identical over 10 bases. Germline V lookup: CDR1 MRHNA, CDR2 SNTAGT. The CDR3 length is 15 residues. After removal of 2 bases from V and 2 bases from J, the junction contained 3 bases not matched to a gene. The chain's CDR3 is CASSDKAGGPYEQYF. As DNA, the CDR3 is TGTGCCAGCAGTGACAAAGCGGGGGGGCCCTACGAGCAGTACTTC.

The rearrangement links TRBV6-5 to TRBJ2-1; 7 positions match TRBD1. Germline-derived CDR1 and CDR2 are MNHEY and SVGAGI. The CDR3 sequence is 15 residues long. V was pared by 2 bases and J by 0 bases, with 1 base of the junction left unmatched. CDR3 amino acids: CASSYEGASYNEQFF. In nucleotides, the CDR3 is TGTGCCAGCAGTTACGAGGGGGCCTCCTACAATGAGCAGTTCTTC.

This clone appeared a single time. This chain uses TRBV6-5 with TRBJ2-7, with D possibly being TRBD1 (6 bases). Germline lookup yields CDR1 MNHEY and CDR2 SVGAGI. Trimming removed 6 bases at V and 3 bases at J, with 12 bases between. The CDR3 contains 13 residues. CDR3 DNA: TGTGCCAGCAGCTGGACAGCAGGCTACGAGCAGTACTTC. Translating gives CASSWTAGYEQYF.

Points on this clone: Other DNA sequences of this sample code for an identical CDR3. The chain has TRBV11-2 and TRBJ2-5, with 10 bases aligning to TRBD2. With V trimmed by 1 base and J by 5 bases, 4 bases remained unmatched. The length of the CDR3 is 15 residues. From germline, CDR1 is SGHAT and CDR2 FQNNGV. The CDR3 loop is CASSLASGRSETQYF. Written as DNA, the CDR3 is TGTGCCAGCAGCTTAGCTAGCGGGAGATCTGAGACCCAGTACTTC.

The sample holds one count of this clone. The chain links TRBV27 to TRBJ2-1; D may correspond to TRBD1 or TRBD2 (5 bases each). Trimming took 10 bases from V and 0 from J, leaving 16 bases between them. In germline, CDR1 is MNHEY, CDR2 SMNVEV (reference sequence). The CDR3 contains 15 residues. The CDR3 is CATKRDPSSYNEQFF. The CDR3 DNA reads TGTGCCACCAAAAGGGACCCAAGCTCCTACAATGAGCAGTTCTTC.

The J gene is TRBJ1-6, the V gene TRBV4-3; weak D call: TRBD1 (6 bases). The V end lost 0 bases, the J end lost 2 bases, and 11 bases lay between the germline ends. There are 17 residues in the CDR3. In germline, CDR1 is LGHNA, CDR2 YSLEER. CDR3 DNA sequence: TGCGCCAGCAGCCAAGAAGAGGGGGGCGCCTATAATTCACCCCTCCACTTT. It translates to CASSQEEGGAYNSPLHF.

This clone was counted only a few times. The chain links TRBV5-8 to TRBJ1-2, with D maybe TRBD1 (5 bases). V was cut by 0 bases and J by 2 bases, with 8 bases left in between. CDR3 size: 14 residues. Germline values: CDR1 SGHTS, CDR2 YDEGEE. This CDR3 reads CASSLAWGNYGYTF. The CDR3 DNA follows: TGTGCCAGCAGCTTGGCCTGGGGGAACTATGGCTACACCTTC.

This clone appeared a single time. In DNA form, the CDR3 reads TGTGCCAGCAGCGTAGGAGGGTGGTTAGACTATGGCTACACCTTC. Protein sequence: CASSVGGWLDYGYTF. J is TRBJ1-2 and V is TRBV9; no definite D call. V was clipped by 0 bases and J by 3 bases, with 12 bases between them. CDR3 length equals 15 residues. Looked up from germline, CDR1 is SGDLS and CDR2 is YYNGEE.

CDR3 coding DNA: TGTGCCAGCAGCTACCAGGGTCAGCCGGAATCCTACGAGCAGTACTTC. Protein product: CASSYQGQPESYEQYF. J is TRBJ2-7 and V is TRBV5-6; a weak D match, TRBD1 (5 bases). The V end was cut by 3 bases, the J end by 1 base, with 17 bases between. The CDR3 spans 16 residues. Per the germline V gene, CDR1 is SGHDT and CDR2 is YYEEEE. Together with reference TRBV5-6 and TRBJ2-7, the CDR3 gives the full variable domain: DAGVTQSPTHLIKTRGQQVTLRCSPKSGHDTVSWYQQALGQGPQFIFQYYEEEERQRGNFPDRFSGHQFPNYSSELNVNALLLGDSALYLCASSYQGQPESYEQYFGPGTRLTVT.

This chain connects TRBV11-2 to TRBJ1-1; D is perhaps TRBD1 (6 bases). V was trimmed by 1 base and J by 0 bases, leaving 12 bases between them. The CDR3 runs 16 residues. CDR1 and CDR2 from the germline V gene are SGHAT and FQNNGV. The DNA of the CDR3 is TGTGCCAGCAGCTTAGTGGGGGACACAATGAACACTGAAGCTTTCTTT. Protein product: CASSLVGDTMNTEAFF.

The rearrangement links TRBV25-1 to TRBJ2-7; no clear D. Germline V CDR1 and CDR2: MGHDK, SYGVNS. This CDR3 has 13 amino acids. Trimming cost V 6 bases and J 5 bases, with 14 bases left between them. The CDR3 nucleotides read TGTGCCAGCAGCGCCCTAGATTCCCACGAGCAGTACTTC. Translating gives CASSALDSHEQYF.

The chain joins TRBV28 to TRBJ2-7; maybe TRBD1 (5 bases). Germline CDR1 MDHEN, CDR2 SYDVKM. This CDR3 is built from 12 residues. V was clipped by 9 bases and J by 3 bases, with 12 bases between them. Here the CDR3 reads CASWYQGYEQYF. CDR3 nucleotide sequence: TGTGCCAGTTGGTATCAGGGCTACGAGCAGTACTTC.

The V and J genes are TRBV9 and TRBJ2-7; the match to TRBD2 covers 7 bases. V shed 2 bases and J 6 bases; nucleotides not matched to a gene: 8. Germline CDR1 SGDLS, CDR2 YYNGEE. The CDR3 contains 14 residues. The CDR3 loop reads CASSVGEGPSEQYF. The CDR3 DNA reads TGTGCCAGCAGCGTCGGGGAGGGGCCGTCCGAGCAGTACTTC.

This chain links TRBV7-9 with TRBJ1-1; D might be TRBD1 (6 bases). Per the germline V gene, CDR1 is SEHNR and CDR2 is FQNEAQ (reference sequence). The CDR3 contains 14 residues. V lost 5 bases and J lost 0, with 10 bases in between. CDR3 region: CASSPGELNTEAFF. The DNA of the CDR3 is TGTGCCAGCAGCCCAGGGGAACTGAACACTGAAGCTTTCTTT.

The V and J genes are TRBV4-3 and TRBJ2-1, with 7 bases lining up with TRBD1. V shed 0 bases, J shed 7 bases, and the junction held 3 bases outside the gene matches. CDR1 is LGHNA and CDR2 is YSLEER in the germline V gene. The CDR3 has 14 residues. The CDR3 nucleotides read TGCGCCAGCAGCCAAGATTCGGGACAGAATGAGCAGTTCTTC. It encodes CASSQDSGQNEQFF.